This entry lists 8 T cell receptor beta chains sequenced from one sample in a study of resident and recirculating memory T cells in vitiligo. Sequenced by immunoSEQ multiplex PCR; TCRdb stores in-frame clones only, minus some. Among roughly 76,000 clones listed, approximately 90% were seen once. Sequenced: blood. These receptors all stem from a male donor with vitiligo.

The V and J genes are TRBV11-2 and TRBJ2-3; 11 bases match TRBD2. The CDR3 consists of 17 residues. CDR1 and CDR2 (germline): SGHAT, FQNNGV. V was clipped by 5 bases and J by 6 bases; unmatched bases: 13. This chain's CDR3 is CASSPRLTSGVVDTQYF. The CDR3 coding sequence is TGTGCCAGCAGCCCCCGGTTGACTAGCGGGGTGGTGGATACGCAGTATTTT.

V is TRBV6-6 and J is TRBJ1-3, with unresolved D. Looked up from germline, CDR1 is MNHNY and CDR2 is SVGAGI (reference sequence). The CDR3 runs 13 residues. The V end was cut by 10 bases, the J end by 7 bases, with 17 bases between. The CDR3 region has the DNA TGTGCCACCGCCCCGGGTCCGTTTAACACCATATATTTT. Protein sequence: CATAPGPFNTIYF.

In DNA form, the CDR3 reads TGTGCCAGCAGCCAGGGACTCTCTGGGGCCAACGTCCTGACTTTC. It is translated as CASSQGLSGANVLTF. The chain uses TRBV7-2 and TRBJ2-6; perhaps TRBD2 as D (6 bases). The CDR3 loop spans 15 amino acids. From germline, CDR1 is SGHTA and CDR2 FQGNSA. With 5 bases removed from V and 0 bases from J, the gap between germline ends came to 8 bases.

The table lists this clone with a count of one. The gene calls are TRBV10-1 and TRBJ1-2; D is possibly TRBD1 (6 bases). The germline V and J ends were trimmed by 4 bases and 1 base, with 16 bases remaining between them. Germline V lookup: CDR1 WNHNN, CDR2 SYGVQD (reference sequence). CDR3 length equals 16 residues. CDR3 in DNA: TGCGCCAGCAGTGGGCCGACAGGAACCATTAACTATGGCTACACCTTC. Its protein product is CASSGPTGTINYGYTF.

The chain employs TRBV5-4 and TRBJ1-1; TRBD1 agrees at 8 bases. The CDR3 sequence is 15 residues long. Per germline, CDR1 SGHNT and CDR2 YYREEE (reference sequence). Trimming at V came to 3 bases and at J to 6 bases, leaving 10 bases not matched to a gene. CDR3: CASSSQGAFGPEAFF. DNA for the CDR3: TGTGCCAGCAGCTCGCAGGGGGCATTCGGCCCTGAAGCTTTCTTT.

The V call is TRBV7-9, the J call TRBJ2-7; TRBD1 might be the D (5 bases). This CDR3 is built from 13 residues. V shed 3 bases and J shed 1 base, with 7 bases lying between them. CDR1 and CDR2 (germline): SEHNR, FQNEAQ (reference sequence). Here the CDR3 reads CASSFRQSYEQYF. CDR3 coding DNA: TGTGCCAGCAGCTTTAGACAGTCCTACGAGCAGTACTTC.

V usage is TRBV11-3 and J usage is TRBJ1-1; D gene uncertain. With 0 bases removed from V and 1 base from J, the gap between germline ends came to 6 bases. The CDR3 runs to 14 residues. Per the germline V gene, CDR1 is SGHNT and CDR2 is YENEEA. This CDR3 reads CASSLDSQNTEAFF. The CDR3 DNA is TGTGCCAGCAGCTTAGATTCACAGAACACTGAAGCTTTCTTT.

This chain uses TRBV11-2 with TRBJ2-3, with TRBD2 matching 13 bases. The V gene's germline CDR1 is SGHAT and CDR2 FQNNGV. This CDR3 contains 16 residues. With 5 bases clipped from V and 4 bases from J, the junction kept 6 bases outside the gene matches. CDR3: CASSPRLAGGPDTQYF. In nucleotides, the CDR3 is TGTGCCAGCAGCCCCCGACTAGCGGGGGGTCCAGATACGCAGTATTTT.